Listed here are 16 T cell receptor beta chains from one sample, sequenced in a study of human T cells and chemical hapten exposure. TCRdb ran MiXCR on the 5' RACE reads and lists one entry per CDR3 protein. The sample records some 150,000 distinct CDR3 sequences, roughly 4% being singletons. Unfractionated whole blood yielded total RNA. The source of these receptors is a female donor in good health.

This clonotype was observed a handful of times. CDR3: CASSQDVNTDTQYF. In nucleotides, the CDR3 is TGCGCCAGCAGCCAAGACGTCAACACAGATACGCAGTATTTT. The V and J genes are TRBV4-3 and TRBJ2-3; D is unresolved. The V gene lost 0 bases and the J gene lost 2 bases, with 6 bases spanning the gap. Germline CDR1 LGHNA, CDR2 YSLEER. This CDR3 spans 14 amino acids.

This clonotype occurred a few times. The rearrangement joins TRBV14 to TRBJ2-6; a possible D gene is TRBD2 (5 bases). Between the trimmed V and J ends, which lost 1 base and 0 bases, there was a span of 7 bases. CDR3 length: 16 residues. Germline V lookup: CDR1 SGHDN, CDR2 FVKESK. The CDR3 nucleotides are TGTGCCAGCAGCCAAGTCGGAGGCTCTGGGGCCAACGTCCTGACTTTC. Its protein is CASSQVGGSGANVLTF. The variable domain in full, with the rest retrieved from reference TRBV14 and TRBJ2-6, is EAGVTQFPSHSVIEKGQTVTLRCDPISGHDNLYWYRRVMGKEIKFLLHFVKESKQDESGMPNNRFLAERTGGTYSTLKVQPAELEDSGVYFCASSQVGGSGANVLTFGAGSRLTVL.

Ten or more counts support this clonotype. This chain connects TRBV7-9 to TRBJ1-4; possible D gene TRBD1, 6 bases. The V end was cut by 1 base, the J end by 3 bases, with 9 bases between. Germline lookup yields CDR1 SEHNR and CDR2 FQNEAQ (reference sequence). The CDR3 loop spans 15 amino acids. The CDR3 DNA is TGTGCCAGCAGCTTAGGGGGGGCTCCTAATGAAAAACTGTTTTTT. Encoded protein: CASSLGGAPNEKLFF. Drawing the rest from reference TRBV7-9 and TRBJ1-4, the complete variable domain is DTGVSQNPRHKITKRGQNVTFRCDPISEHNRLYWYRQTLGQGPEFLTYFQNEAQLEKSRLLSDRFSAERPKGSFSTLEIQRTEQGDSAMYLCASSLGGAPNEKLFFGSGTQLSVL.

This clonotype was seen repeatedly, ten times or more. As DNA, the CDR3 is TGTGCCAGCAGTACGGGGACGAGTCAGCCCCAGCATTTT. Amino acid sequence: CASSTGTSQPQHF. The chain joins TRBV28 to TRBJ1-5; D may be TRBD1 (5 bases). CDR1 and CDR2 (germline): MDHEN, SYDVKM. The V end lost 5 bases, the J end lost 6 bases, and 11 bases lay between the germline ends. The length of the CDR3 is 13 residues. Complete variable domain (other parts from reference TRBV28 and TRBJ1-5): DVKVTQSSRYLVKRTGEKVFLECVQDMDHENMFWYRQDPGLGLRLIYFSYDVKMKEKGDIPEGYSVSREKKERFSLILESASTNQTSMYLCASSTGTSQPQHFGDGTRLSIL.

The chain joins TRBV28 to TRBJ1-3, with D unresolved. This CDR3 region has 13 residues. V shed 8 bases and J shed 2 bases, with 10 bases lying between them. In germline, CDR1 is MDHEN, CDR2 SYDVKM. Written as DNA, the CDR3 is TGTGCCAGCCGTCCGGTGGCTGGAAACACCATATATTTT. It yields the protein CASRPVAGNTIYF.

This clonotype was detected ten times or more. The chain carries TRBV15 and TRBJ2-2, with 9 bases fitting TRBD1. The CDR3 contains 16 residues. V shed 5 bases, J shed 3 bases, and the junction held 7 bases outside the gene matches. Germline lookup yields CDR1 LNHNV and CDR2 YYDKDF (reference sequence). The CDR3 spells CATSPRTGVHTGELFF. The CDR3 DNA sequence: TGTGCCACCAGCCCGCGGACAGGGGTGCACACCGGGGAGCTGTTTTTT.

The J gene is TRBJ1-2, the V gene TRBV6-1; TRBD1 agrees at 8 bases. Germline CDR1 and CDR2: MNHNS and SASEGT. This CDR3 contains 15 residues. The J segment lost 3 bases and the V segment lost 6 bases, leaving 9 bases of the junction unmatched. CDR3: CASSRAPDRDYGYTF. The CDR3 DNA follows: TGTGCCAGCAGCCGAGCCCCGGACAGGGACTATGGCTACACCTTC.

In its sample, this clonotype was seen many times. V usage is TRBV9 and J usage is TRBJ1-5, with D uncertain. Germline-derived CDR1 and CDR2 are SGDLS and YYNGEE. The CDR3 spans 12 residues. V lost 0 bases and J lost 5, with 3 bases in between. This chain's CDR3 is CASSVGYQPQHF. The CDR3 nucleotides read TGTGCCAGCAGCGTAGGGTATCAGCCCCAGCATTTT.

This clonotype occurred many times. This chain connects TRBV27 to TRBJ2-3; D not certain. Trimming took off 5 bases at V and 8 bases at J, with 20 bases between the two ends. Germline values: CDR1 MNHEY, CDR2 SMNVEV (reference sequence). This CDR3 has 15 residues. The CDR3 sequence: CASSPRPPPKPTQYF. The DNA for the CDR3 is TGTGCCAGCAGTCCACGACCCCCACCTAAGCCTACGCAGTATTTT.

This clonotype has ten or more counts. This rearrangement joins TRBV14 to TRBJ2-3, with 9 positions matching TRBD1. V shed 4 bases and J 2 bases; nucleotides not matched to a gene: 7. This CDR3 has 16 residues. Looked up from germline, CDR1 is SGHDN and CDR2 is FVKESK. CDR3: CASSRNRGLYTDTQYF. Here the CDR3 DNA reads TGTGCCAGCAGCCGGAACAGGGGGCTTTACACAGATACGCAGTATTTT.

This clonotype has more than one count but fewer than ten. The chain carries TRBV7-6 and TRBJ2-1; maybe TRBD2 (7 bases). Trimming pared 3 bases from V and 2 bases from J, leaving 14 bases between. This CDR3 is 16 amino acids long. The V gene's germline CDR1 is SGHVS and CDR2 FNYEAQ. As DNA, the CDR3 is TGTGCCAGCAGCTTGCACGGGGGGCCTACCTACAATGAGCAGTTCTTC. Translating gives CASSLHGGPTYNEQFF.

This clonotype appeared many times. The genes are TRBV4-2 and TRBJ1-6; no clear D. Per the germline V gene, CDR1 is LGHNA and CDR2 is YNFKEQ. CDR3 size: 14 residues. The V gene lost 3 bases and the J gene lost 4 bases, with 7 bases spanning the gap. CDR3 protein: CASSHSGYNSPLHF. The CDR3 nucleotides are TGTGCCAGCAGCCATAGTGGTTATAATTCACCCCTCCACTTT.

This clonotype was observed at least ten times. The genes are TRBV25-1 and TRBJ1-6; D is unclear. In germline, CDR1 is MGHDK, CDR2 SYGVNS. V was shortened by 3 bases and J by 14 bases, with 17 bases between the two germline ends. The CDR3 contains 14 residues. The CDR3 DNA reads as TGTGCCAGCAGTGACGTCGGCCGCTCGGGGACCCTCCACTTT. Protein: CASSDVGRSGTLHF.

This clonotype was seen ten or more times. The gene calls are TRBV11-2 and TRBJ2-3; D might be TRBD1 (6 bases). Per the germline V gene, CDR1 is SGHAT and CDR2 is FQNNGV. Trimming stripped 0 bases from V and 12 bases from J, with 13 bases between. The CDR3 is 13 amino acids. The CDR3 bases are TGTGCCAGCAGCTTAGAGCCACCGGGACATCAGTATTTT. It codes for CASSLEPPGHQYF.

On this clonotype itself: This sequence may be a read error, since a much larger clone differs from it by one base. This chain connects TRBV20-1 to TRBJ1-2; 10 bases align to TRBD1. Germline V gene data show CDR1 as DFQATT and CDR2 as SNEGSKA (reference sequence). This CDR3 has 14 residues. The CDR3 loop reads CSARDSGTGEHYNF. CDR3 coding DNA: TGCAGTGCTAGAGATTCCGGGACAGGGGAACACTACAACTTC.

This clonotype showed up many times. CDR3 in amino acids: CSARGRRGDYGYTF. The CDR3 DNA reads TGCAGTGCTAGGGGGAGGCGCGGCGACTATGGCTACACCTTC. This chain links TRBV20-1 with TRBJ1-2; no clear D. Trimming removed 3 bases from V and 3 bases from J, with 14 bases in between. The CDR3 runs 14 residues. The germline gives CDR1 DFQATT, CDR2 SNEGSKA (reference sequence).